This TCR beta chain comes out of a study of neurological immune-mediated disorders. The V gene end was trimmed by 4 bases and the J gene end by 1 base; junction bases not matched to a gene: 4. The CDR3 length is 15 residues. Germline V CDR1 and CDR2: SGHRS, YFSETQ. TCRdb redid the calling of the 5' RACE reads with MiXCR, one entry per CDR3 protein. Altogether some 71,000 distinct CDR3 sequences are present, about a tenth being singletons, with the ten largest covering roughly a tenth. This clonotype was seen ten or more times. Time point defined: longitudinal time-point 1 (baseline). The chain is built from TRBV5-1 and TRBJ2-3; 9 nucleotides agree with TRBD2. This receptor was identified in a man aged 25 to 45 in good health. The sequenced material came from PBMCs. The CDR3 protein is CASSGAGGRTDTQYF. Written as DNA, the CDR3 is TGCGCCAGCAGCGGGGCGGGAGGGCGCACAGATACGCAGTATTTT.